These 5 T cell receptor beta chains originate from one sample sequenced in a study of blood T cell repertoires in COVID-19. Assay: immunoSEQ multiplex PCR; the TCRdb copy retains only in-frame clones and omits some. Of roughly 100,000 clones listed, approximately 89% are singletons. The sequencing input was peripheral blood. Receptors were obtained from a woman of 80 years or more in a cohort sampled during active COVID-19.

J is TRBJ1-1 and V is TRBV27, with D perhaps TRBD1 (5 bases). V was clipped by 5 bases and J by 1 base, with 8 bases between them. Germline V gene sequence: CDR1 MNHEY, CDR2 SMNVEV (reference sequence). There are 13 residues in the CDR3. CDR3 DNA sequence: TGTGCCAGCAGTATACAGGAGAACACTGAAGCTTTCTTT. Translation: CASSIQENTEAFF.

The chain has TRBV29-1 and TRBJ1-1; 7 bases fit TRBD1. CDR1 is SQVTM and CDR2 is ANQGSEA in the germline V gene. This CDR3 spans 12 amino acids. V was pared by 7 bases and J by 5 bases, with 7 bases of the junction left unmatched. The CDR3, as DNA: TGCAGCGGTGCTACAGGGGCGACTGAAGCTTTCTTT. Amino acids: CSGATGATEAFF.

This chain joins TRBV5-1 and TRBJ2-5; 8 bases agree with TRBD2. The trim removed 4 bases at V and 2 bases at J, leaving 10 bases unmatched. Germline V lookup: CDR1 SGHRS, CDR2 YFSETQ. CDR3 length: 16 amino acids. CDR3 nucleotides: TGCGCCAGCAGCCCAGTCCCGGGACTAGTACAAGAGACCCAGTACTTC. Its translation is CASSPVPGLVQETQYF. Together with reference TRBV5-1 and TRBJ2-5, the CDR3 gives the full variable domain: KAGVTQTPRYLIKTRGQQVTLSCSPISGHRSVSWYQQTPGQGLQFLFEYFSETQRNKGNFPGRFSGRQFSNSRSEMNVSTLELGDSALYLCASSPVPGLVQETQYFGPGTRLLVL.

The J gene is TRBJ2-3, the V gene TRBV7-3; D perhaps matches TRBD2 (5 bases). V lost 2 bases and J lost 2, with 5 bases in between. CDR1 SGHTA and CDR2 FQGTGA come from the germline V gene. The CDR3 consists of 13 residues. The DNA for the CDR3 is TGTGCCAGCAGCTTAGACTACACAGATACGCAGTATTTT. It yields the protein CASSLDYTDTQYF.

This rearrangement joins TRBV4-1 to TRBJ1-5, with TRBD1 as a possible D gene (5 bases). The CDR3 loop spans 15 amino acids. The germline CDR1 and CDR2 sequences are MGHRA and YSYEKL. Trimming left V 0 bases short and J 6 bases short, with 12 bases between. CDR3 region: CASSQDRGFGQPQHF. In nucleotides, the CDR3 is TGCGCCAGCAGCCAAGATCGGGGGTTCGGTCAGCCCCAGCATTTT.